Below are 5 T cell receptor beta chains sequenced from a single sample in a study of blood T cell repertoires in COVID-19. The table came from immunoSEQ multiplex PCR; TCRdb's copy has only in-frame clones and leaves some out. The data contain about 120,000 clones, 70% to 90% of them singletons. The specimen sequenced was peripheral blood. All receptors derive from a human donor in a cohort sampled during active COVID-19.

The sample holds one count of this clone. The genes are TRBV28 and TRBJ2-1, with 7 positions matching TRBD1. CDR3 length: 12 amino acids. Germline CDR1 reads MDHEN; CDR2 reads SYDVKM. With 8 bases clipped from V and 7 bases from J, the junction kept 5 bases outside the gene matches. The chain's CDR3 is CASQNRGNEQFF. The DNA for the CDR3 is TGTGCCAGCCAAAACAGGGGTAATGAGCAGTTCTTC.

The chain uses TRBV7-3 and TRBJ1-1, with unresolved D. Trimming removed 4 bases at V and 1 base at J, with 7 bases between. Germline V lookup: CDR1 SGHTA, CDR2 FQGTGA. The CDR3 spans 13 residues. CDR3 bases: TGTGCCAGCAGCTCTCAGTGGAACACTGAAGCTTTCTTT. Translating it yields CASSSQWNTEAFF.

V gene TRBV30 combines with J gene TRBJ2-1; unclear D gene. The germline V gene has CDR1 GTSNPN and CDR2 SVGIG (reference sequence). V was trimmed by 0 bases and J by 5 bases, leaving 8 bases between them. The CDR3 runs 13 residues. This chain's CDR3 is CAWSVYSNNEQFF. DNA of the CDR3: TGTGCCTGGAGTGTTTACAGCAACAATGAGCAGTTCTTC.

The chain combines TRBV5-5 with TRBJ2-1; 14 nucleotides agree with TRBD2. CDR3 length equals 20 residues. Germline-derived CDR1 and CDR2 are SGHKS and YYEKEE (reference sequence). Trimming removed 4 bases from V and 7 bases from J; junction bases left unmatched: 19. The DNA of the CDR3 is TGTGCCAGCAGCCGCTACTACCGACTAGCGGGGGGGCAGGAGGGGAATGAGCAGTTCTTC. Protein sequence: CASSRYYRLAGGQEGNEQFF.

This rearrangement joins TRBV11-2 to TRBJ2-7; TRBD2 might be the D (5 bases). V was pared by 1 base and J by 3 bases, with 16 bases between. Germline V gene data show CDR1 as SGHAT and CDR2 as FQNNGV. This CDR3 has 16 amino acids. Here the CDR3 reads CASSLGSPDSSYEQYF. CDR3 in DNA: TGTGCCAGCAGCTTAGGTTCTCCGGACTCGAGCTACGAGCAGTACTTC.